This TCR beta chain was identified in a study of blood T cells in healthy people across ages. The study's findings and limits: Without sorted subsets, naive and antigen-experienced compartments could not be conclusively compared. While age rose, TCR beta diversity per million T cells dropped in a roughly linear way.

Sample donors were healthy Caucasian individuals that came from Russia, aged roughly 6 to 100. Each individual donor underwent a draw of roughly 10 milliliters of peripheral blood. The CDR3 totals 15 residues. Trimming cost V 1 base and J 4 bases, with 13 bases left between them. Germline V gene data show CDR1 as SGHAT and CDR2 as FQNNGV. For the second PCR, which ran for roughly 6 to 12 cycles, a sample-barcoded 5' primer and a J-beta primer mix were used. One entry per CDR3 protein, called by TCRdb with MiXCR from the 5' RACE reads. The data hold approximately 730,000 distinct CDR3 sequences, with about 55% observed a single time. This clonotype was observed a single time. The antigen is unknown.

This sequence originates from a man at least 80 years old in good health. V usage is TRBV11-2 and J usage is TRBJ1-2; a possible D gene is TRBD1 (5 bases). Sequenced material: blood. The CDR3 region has the DNA TGTGCCAGCAGCTTAGGTGGGGGTTCGGGCTATGGCTACACCTTC. Its translation: CASSLGGGSGYGYTF.